Below are 15 T cell receptor beta chains sequenced from a single sample in a study of lymphopenia after photon versus proton radiotherapy. TCRdb's table, derived via immunoSEQ multiplex PCR, lists solely in-frame clones and lacks some. The sample carries some 30,000 clones, 89% recorded once. The specimen was peripheral blood, collected from a patient treated with proton-based radiotherapy. These receptors came from a woman in her seventies with pancreatic cancer. Some clones in this sample may be carry-over from other donors' samples.

The rearrangement joins TRBV21-1 to TRBJ1-5. TRBV21-1 is recorded as a pseudogene. The CDR3 spans 15 residues. The CDR3: CASSKGPGGNQPQHF. CDR3 sequence (DNA): TGTGCCAGCAGCAAAGGGCCGGGAGGCAATCAGCCCCAGCATTTT.

The chain links TRBV5-5 to TRBJ2-3; weak D call: TRBD2 (7 bases). Trimming took off 5 bases at V and 2 bases at J, with 15 bases between the two ends. Per the germline V gene, CDR1 is SGHKS and CDR2 is YYEKEE (reference sequence). This CDR3 comprises 15 residues. The CDR3 nucleotides are TGTGCCAGCAGGGGACAAACTAGCGCCACAGATACGCAGTATTTT. It is translated as CASRGQTSATDTQYF.

V and J are TRBV11-2 and TRBJ2-3; D is tentatively TRBD1 or TRBD2 (6 bases each). The CDR3 is made up of 14 amino acids. With 5 bases removed from V and 2 bases from J, the gap between germline ends came to 11 bases. CDR1 is SGHAT and CDR2 is FQNNGV in the germline V gene. The CDR3 nucleotides are TGTGCCAGCAGCCAGGGGACTTTCACAGATACGCAGTATTTT. Its translation is CASSQGTFTDTQYF. The variable domain in full, completed from reference TRBV11-2 and TRBJ2-3, reads EAGVAQSPRYKIIEKRQSVAFWCNPISGHATLYWYQQILGQGPKLLIQFQNNGVVDDSQLPKDRFSAERLKGVDSTLKIQPAKLEDSAVYLCASSQGTFTDTQYFGPGTRLTVL.

Concerning this clone itself: The sample contains more than one DNA sequence encoding this CDR3. J is TRBJ2-5 and V is TRBV7-2; no clear D gene. Germline V CDR1 and CDR2: SGHTA, FQGNSA. Trimming stripped 5 bases from V and 7 bases from J, with 14 bases between. The CDR3 loop spans 13 amino acids. CDR3 DNA sequence: TGTGCCAGCAGCCGTACCCCTCCGGGGACCCAGTACTTC. Residues: CASSRTPPGTQYF.

This clone occurred a few times. The rearrangement uses TRBV6-5 and TRBJ1-1, with a tentative D call TRBD1 (5 bases). Per germline, CDR1 MNHEY and CDR2 SVGAGI. This CDR3 comprises 14 residues. V was trimmed by 2 bases and J by 0 bases, leaving 7 bases between them. CDR3 amino acids: CASSYGGVNTEAFF. The CDR3 bases are TGTGCCAGCAGTTACGGGGGAGTGAACACTGAAGCTTTCTTT.

V gene TRBV30 combines with J gene TRBJ1-3; D is unclear. Germline loops: CDR1 GTSNPN, CDR2 SVGIG (reference sequence). Trimming cost V 0 bases and J 2 bases, with 14 bases left between them. The CDR3 has 16 residues. The CDR3 loop reads CAWSVGRARAGNTIYF. In DNA form, the CDR3 reads TGTGCCTGGAGTGTGGGTAGGGCTCGGGCTGGAAACACCATATATTTT. Full variable domain (missing parts from reference TRBV30 and TRBJ1-3): SQTIHQWPATLVQPVGSPLSLECTVEGTSNPNLYWYRQAAGRGLQLLFYSVGIGQISSEVPQNLSASRPQDRQFILSSKKLLLSDSGFYLCAWSVGRARAGNTIYFGEGSWLTVV.

The chain couples TRBV6-1 to TRBJ2-2, with D perhaps matching TRBD2 (6 bases). The CDR3 has 16 residues. Germline V gives CDR1 MNHNS, CDR2 SASEGT. The V end was cut by 2 bases, the J end by 7 bases, with 17 bases between. CDR3 bases: TGTGCCAGCAGTGAACGTGGGGGGTACAGCGGCGGGGAGCTGTTTTTT. Translating gives CASSERGGYSGGELFF.

This sequence joins TRBV28 and TRBJ2-5; possibly TRBD1 for D (5 bases). Trimming pared 7 bases from V and 2 bases from J, leaving 11 bases between. This CDR3 comprises 13 residues. CDR1 and CDR2 (germline): MDHEN, SYDVKM. CDR3 DNA sequence: TGTGCCAGCACTCTGGGGCTTCAAGAGACCCAGTACTTC. Protein sequence: CASTLGLQETQYF. The full variable domain, in which reference TRBV28 and TRBJ2-5 provide the parts outside the CDR3, is DVKVTQSSRYLVKRTGEKVFLECVQDMDHENMFWYRQDPGLGLRLIYFSYDVKMKEKGDIPEGYSVSREKKERFSLILESASTNQTSMYLCASTLGLQETQYFGPGTRLLVL.

The chain is built from TRBV5-1 and TRBJ1-1, with 7 nucleotides matching TRBD1. J lost 3 bases, V lost 1 base, and 6 bases had no gene match. The CDR3 extends over 15 amino acids. The germline V gene encodes CDR1 SGHRS and CDR2 YFSETQ. DNA of the CDR3: TGCGCCAGCAGCTTGAGGACAGGATACGACACTGAAGCTTTCTTT. As protein: CASSLRTGYDTEAFF.

The chain carries TRBV6-4 and TRBJ2-5; 7 bases line up with TRBD2. CDR1 is MRHNA, CDR2 SNTAGT, per germline. The CDR3 length is 12 residues. Trimming removed 9 bases from V and 9 bases from J; junction bases left unmatched: 10. The CDR3 nucleotides read TGTGCCAGGTCTAGCGGTAAGAGACCCCAGTACTTC. This gives the protein CARSSGKRPQYF.

The chain has TRBV7-8 and TRBJ1-2, with 7 bases fitting TRBD1. The length of the CDR3 is 13 residues. Germline CDR1 SGHVS, CDR2 FQNEAQ. V gave up 5 bases and J gave up 4 bases; unmatched junction bases: 4. The CDR3 sequence: CASSQGGRYGYTF. CDR3 in DNA: TGTGCCAGCAGCCAAGGGGGCCGCTATGGCTACACCTTC.

This chain connects TRBV11-2 to TRBJ2-3; D remains ambiguous. Trimming stripped 1 base from V and 3 bases from J, with 8 bases between. CDR3 size: 14 residues. From germline, CDR1 is SGHAT and CDR2 FQNNGV. CDR3: CASSLGQITDTQYF. The CDR3 nucleotides read TGTGCCAGCAGCTTAGGACAAATAACAGATACGCAGTATTTT.

The CDR3 DNA sequence: TGTGCCAGCTCACCCTCGGATAACACTGAAGCTTTCTTT. It specifies CASSPSDNTEAFF. The chain joins TRBV18 to TRBJ1-1; no definite D call. The CDR3 contains 13 residues. V lost 3 bases, J lost 2 bases, and 7 bases lay in between. CDR1 and CDR2 (germline): KGHSH, LQKENI.

The V and J genes are TRBV7-8 and TRBJ1-5; unclear D gene. This CDR3 region has 16 residues. With 2 bases removed from V and 0 bases from J, the gap between germline ends came to 11 bases. Germline-derived CDR1 and CDR2 are SGHVS and FQNEAQ. DNA for the CDR3: TGTGCCAGCAGCTTAAGAGAACTGGGTAGCAATCAGCCCCAGCATTTT. Protein sequence: CASSLRELGSNQPQHF.

The genes are TRBV29-1 and TRBJ2-5; D perhaps matches TRBD2 (6 bases). With the DNA end fitting TRBJ2-7 better, the J assignment may be wrong. From germline, CDR1 is SQVTM and CDR2 ANQGSEA. The CDR3 consists of 12 residues. The CDR3 region has the DNA TGCAGCGCGGGGGACGGGAGCTACGAGCAGTACTTC. Amino acid sequence: CSAGDGSYEQYF.